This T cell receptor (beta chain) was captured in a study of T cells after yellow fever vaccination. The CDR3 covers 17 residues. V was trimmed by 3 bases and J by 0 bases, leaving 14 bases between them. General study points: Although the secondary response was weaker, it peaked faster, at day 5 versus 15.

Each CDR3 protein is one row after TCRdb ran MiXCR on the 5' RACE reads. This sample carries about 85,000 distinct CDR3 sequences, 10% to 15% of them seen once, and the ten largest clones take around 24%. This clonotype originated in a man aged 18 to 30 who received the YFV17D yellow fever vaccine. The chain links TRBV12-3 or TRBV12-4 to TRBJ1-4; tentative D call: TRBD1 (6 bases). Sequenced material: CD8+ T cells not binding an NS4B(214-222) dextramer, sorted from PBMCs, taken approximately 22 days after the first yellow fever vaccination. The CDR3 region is CASSLETGTTTNEKLFF. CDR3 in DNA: TGTGCCAGCAGTTTGGAGACAGGAACCACAACTAATGAAAAACTGTTTTTT.